This T cell receptor (beta chain) came from a study of cytotoxic CD8 clonotypes in ibrutinib-treated CLL. Of note for this clone: Antigen unknown.

The germline V gene has CDR1 MNHNS and CDR2 SASEGT. V dropped 6 bases and J dropped 7 bases, with 16 bases sitting between them. CDR3 length: 13 residues. TCRdb's table, derived via immunoSEQ multiplex PCR, lists solely in-frame clones and lacks some. The sample yields 200,000 to 250,000 clones, roughly three quarters seen once. Study-level results: Contraction or stability on treatment was seen for public clonotypes, which were uncommon.

The sequence was collected from a human donor with chronic lymphocytic leukemia. Here the sequenced sample was PBMCs, taken after 12 months of ibrutinib treatment. This chain connects TRBV6-1 to TRBJ2-7; D is possibly TRBD1 or TRBD2 (5 bases each). The DNA for the CDR3 is TGTGCCAGCAGCCTCTGGCAGGGACGGGAGCAGTACTTC. Amino acid sequence: CASSLWQGREQYF.